Listed below are T cell receptor beta chains from one sample, sequenced in a study of beta chain features in type 1 diabetes. The repertoire was sequenced with immunoSEQ multiplex PCR; TCRdb's copy has only in-frame clones and lacks some. Among approximately 250,000 clones listed, approximately 16% were seen once. What was sequenced was naive CD4+ T cells from blood. Source of these receptors: a man aged 25 to 45 with type 1 diabetes. CDR3s include the opening cysteine and the closing phenylalanine or tryptophan. A D gene is named only where the DNA matches it firmly. Size values are once, few and many counts, or a class for expanded clones, and some rows have none.

V gene,D gene,clone size,J gene,CDR3 length,CDR3 DNA,CDR3 protein
TRBV30,-,-,TRBJ1-5,16,TGTGCCTGGAGTCCGCCCCGGGTGGCCTACAATCAGCCCCAGCATTTT,CAWSPPRVAYNQPQHF
TRBV7-2,TRBD2,few,TRBJ2-5,16,TGTGCCAGCAGCTCGAGACTAGCGGGAGGGCCGGAGACCCAGTACTTC,CASSSRLAGGPETQYF
TRBV6-5,TRBD2,-,TRBJ2-1,13,TGTGCCAGCAGTCCTTCGGTAGCGGGAGGGGGGTTCTTC,CASSPSVAGGGFF
TRBV7-9,-,few,TRBJ2-1,12,TGTGCCAGCAGCCTAATTGGGAATGAGCAGTTCTTC,CASSLIGNEQFF
TRBV5-1,-,few,TRBJ2-7,13,TGCGCCAGCAGCAGCCCAGTCTCCTACGAGCAGTACTTC,CASSSPVSYEQYF
TRBV7-9,-,-,TRBJ2-5,14,TGTGCCAGCAGACGAGACATCAACCAAGAGACCCAGTACTTC,CASRRDINQETQYF
TRBV11-2,TRBD2,-,TRBJ2-1,16,TGTGCCAGCAGCGCGAGACTAGCGGGAGGAGGGGAGGAGCAGTTCTTC,CASSARLAGGGEEQFF
TRBV27,-,-,TRBJ2-3,13,TGTGCCAGCAGTTCCAGGGGGGTAGATACGCAGTATTTT,CASSSRGVDTQYF
TRBV28,-,-,TRBJ2-4,20,TGTGCCAGCAGTTTATTTTTCCGAACCCGAGCACACCTAGCCAAAAACATTCAGTACTTC,CASSLFFRTRAHLAKNIQYF
TRBV21-1,-,-,TRBJ1-1,13,TGTGCCAGGTTAGACGAAAGGGACACTGAAGCTTTCTTT,CARLDERDTEAFF
TRBV7-3,-,few,TRBJ2-3,16,TGTGCCAGCAGCCAACTTGCAGGGACTAGCACAGATACGCAGTATTTT,CASSQLAGTSTDTQYF
TRBV4-1,TRBD1,-,TRBJ1-1,16,TGCGCCAGCAGCCAAAAAGACAGGGATTGGGACACTGAAGCTTTCTTT,CASSQKDRDWDTEAFF
TRBV4-1,TRBD2,few,TRBJ2-1,18,TGCGCCAGCAGCCAAGATCGGGGGACTAGCGGTGTCTCCAATGAGCAGTTCTTC,CASSQDRGTSGVSNEQFF
TRBV5-1,-,-,TRBJ2-7,13,TGCGCCAGCAGCTCGATACAGGGTTACGAGCAGTACTTC,CASSSIQGYEQYF
TRBV18,-,few,TRBJ1-1,15,TGTGCCAGCTCACCACAGGCCGTCATGAACACTGAAGCTTTCTTT,CASSPQAVMNTEAFF
TRBV18,TRBD2,few,TRBJ2-1,13,TGTGCCAGCTCCCCGGGAGGGACCAATGAGCAGTTCTTC,CASSPGGTNEQFF
TRBV11-3,-,few,TRBJ2-1,14,TGTGCCAGCAGCTTAGGTCAGGTCTACAATGAGCAGTTCTTC,CASSLGQVYNEQFF
TRBV28,-,-,TRBJ2-7,13,TGTGCCAGCAGACCGACAGATTCCTACGAGCAGTACTTC,CASRPTDSYEQYF
TRBV4-1,-,few,TRBJ2-3,15,TGCGCCAGCAGCTACTACGGGGGCGGAACAGATACGCAGTATTTT,CASSYYGGGTDTQYF
TRBV9,-,few,TRBJ1-2,12,TGTGCCAGCAGCCCGTCGGGAAATGGCTACACCTTC,CASSPSGNGYTF
TRBV18,-,-,TRBJ2-7,14,TGTGCCAGCTCACCGGGTTCCGACCTCTACGAGCAGTACTTC,CASSPGSDLYEQYF
TRBV29-1,-,few,TRBJ2-1,11,TGCAGCATGGACGGGCGGGGTGAGCAGTTCTTC,CSMDGRGEQFF
TRBV25-1,TRBD1,few,TRBJ2-1,14,TGTGCCAGAGTTAAGACAGGGGGGGAGAATGAGCAGTTCTTC,CARVKTGGENEQFF
TRBV30,-,-,TRBJ2-6,14,TGTGCCTGGAGTGTGGGCTCTGGGGCCAACGTCCTGACTTTC,CAWSVGSGANVLTF
TRBV13,TRBD2,-,TRBJ2-5,14,TGTGCCAGCAGCTATAGCGGGAGTGACGAGACCCAGTACTTC,CASSYSGSDETQYF
TRBV29-1,-,-,TRBJ1-1,12,TGCAGCGTGACCCCGCGGAACACTGAAGCTTTCTTT,CSVTPRNTEAFF
TRBV29-1,-,few,TRBJ1-1,10,TGCAGCGTAACGAACACTGAAGCTTTCTTT,CSVTNTEAFF
TRBV7-9,-,-,TRBJ2-1,12,TGTGCCAGCAGCCCATCGTACAATGAGCAGTTCTTC,CASSPSYNEQFF
TRBV5-4,TRBD2,-,TRBJ2-3,15,TGTGCCAGCAGCTTGGACGGGGGGGGCACAGATACGCAGTATTTT,CASSLDGGGTDTQYF
TRBV19,-,few,TRBJ2-1,13,TGTGCCAGTAGTATAGGGAACTACAATGAGCAGTTCTTC,CASSIGNYNEQFF
TRBV15,TRBD1,-,TRBJ2-1,15,TGTGCCACCAGCTCCCAGGGACAGAACTACAATGAGCAGTTCTTC,CATSSQGQNYNEQFF
TRBV5-1,TRBD2,-,TRBJ2-6,18,TGCGCCAGCAGCTTGGGGCTAGCGGGAACCTCTGGGGCCAACGTCCTGACTTTC,CASSLGLAGTSGANVLTF
TRBV7-9,-,-,TRBJ1-5,15,TGTGCCAGCAGCTTAGGACAGCAGAGAAATCAGCCCCAGCATTTT,CASSLGQQRNQPQHF
TRBV7-2,-,few,TRBJ1-3,13,TGTGCCAGCAGCCCCCAGGGGGGAAACACCATATATTTT,CASSPQGGNTIYF